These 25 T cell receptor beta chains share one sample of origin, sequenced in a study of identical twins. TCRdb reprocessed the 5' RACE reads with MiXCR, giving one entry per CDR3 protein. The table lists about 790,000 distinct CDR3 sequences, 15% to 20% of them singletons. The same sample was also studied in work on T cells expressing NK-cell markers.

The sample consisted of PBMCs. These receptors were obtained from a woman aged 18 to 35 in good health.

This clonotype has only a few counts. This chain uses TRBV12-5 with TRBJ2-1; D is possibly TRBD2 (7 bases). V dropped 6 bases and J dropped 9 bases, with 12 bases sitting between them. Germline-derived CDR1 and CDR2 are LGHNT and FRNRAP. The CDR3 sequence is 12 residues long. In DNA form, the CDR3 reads TGTGCTAGTGGACACGGGGGGCGTGAGCAGTTCTTC. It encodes CASGHGGREQFF.

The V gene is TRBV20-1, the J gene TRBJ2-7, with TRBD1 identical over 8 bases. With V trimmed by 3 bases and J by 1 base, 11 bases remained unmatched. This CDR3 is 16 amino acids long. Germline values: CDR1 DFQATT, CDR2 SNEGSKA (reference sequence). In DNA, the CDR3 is TGCAGTGCTAGCGGATTCCACAGGGGGACTTCCTACGAGCAGTACTTC. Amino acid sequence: CSASGFHRGTSYEQYF.

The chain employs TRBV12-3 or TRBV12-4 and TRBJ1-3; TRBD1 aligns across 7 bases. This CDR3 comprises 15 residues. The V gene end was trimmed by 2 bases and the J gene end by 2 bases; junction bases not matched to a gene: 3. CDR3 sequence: CASSLTGATGNTIYF. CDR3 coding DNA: TGTGCCAGCAGTTTAACAGGGGCTACTGGAAACACCATATATTTT.

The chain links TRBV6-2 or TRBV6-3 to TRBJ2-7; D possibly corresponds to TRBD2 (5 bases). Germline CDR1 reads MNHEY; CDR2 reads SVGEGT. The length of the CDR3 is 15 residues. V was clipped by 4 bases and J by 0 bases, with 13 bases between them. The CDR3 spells CASSSSGSGSYEQYF. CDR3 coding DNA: TGTGCCAGCAGTTCGAGCGGCAGCGGCTCCTACGAGCAGTACTTC.

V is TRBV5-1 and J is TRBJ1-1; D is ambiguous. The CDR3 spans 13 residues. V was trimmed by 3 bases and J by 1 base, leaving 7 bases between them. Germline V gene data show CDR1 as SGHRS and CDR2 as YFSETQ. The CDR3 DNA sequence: TGCGCCAGCAGCTACCTGTGGAACACTGAAGCTTTCTTT. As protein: CASSYLWNTEAFF.

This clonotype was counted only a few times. CDR3 sequence reads: CSAKRGLDTQYF. CDR3 sequence (DNA): TGCAGTGCTAAGCGGGGGTTAGATACGCAGTATTTT. The chain joins TRBV20-1 to TRBJ2-3, with 8 bases aligning to TRBD2. The CDR3 is 12 amino acids. CDR1 and CDR2 (germline): DFQATT, SNEGSKA (reference sequence). Trimming removed 4 bases from V and 5 bases from J; junction bases left unmatched: 2.

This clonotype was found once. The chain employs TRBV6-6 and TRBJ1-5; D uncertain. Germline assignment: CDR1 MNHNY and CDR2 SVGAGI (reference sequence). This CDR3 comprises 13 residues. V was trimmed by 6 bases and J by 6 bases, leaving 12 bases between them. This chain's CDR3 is CASSPAPPQPQHF. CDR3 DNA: TGTGCCAGCAGCCCAGCGCCCCCTCAGCCCCAGCATTTT.

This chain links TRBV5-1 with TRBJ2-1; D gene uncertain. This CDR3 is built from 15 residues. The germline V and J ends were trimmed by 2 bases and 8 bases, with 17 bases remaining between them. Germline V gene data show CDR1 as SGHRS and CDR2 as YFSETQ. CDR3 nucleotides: TGCGCCAGCAGCTTTACGGCCCCCCGAGCCGATGAGCAGTTCTTC. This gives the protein CASSFTAPRADEQFF.

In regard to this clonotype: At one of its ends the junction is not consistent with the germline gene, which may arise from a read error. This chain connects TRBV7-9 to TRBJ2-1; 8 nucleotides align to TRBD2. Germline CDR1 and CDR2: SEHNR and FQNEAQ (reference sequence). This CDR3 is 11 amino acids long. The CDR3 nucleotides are TGTGCCAGCAGCTTAGGCGGGACTAGTCTCTTC. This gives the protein CASSLGGTSLF.

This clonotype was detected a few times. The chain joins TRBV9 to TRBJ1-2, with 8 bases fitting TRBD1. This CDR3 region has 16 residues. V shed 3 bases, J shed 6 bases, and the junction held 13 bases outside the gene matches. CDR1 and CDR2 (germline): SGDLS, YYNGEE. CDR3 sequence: CASSDPGTGAVDGYTF. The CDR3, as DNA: TGTGCCAGCAGCGACCCCGGGACAGGCGCCGTGGATGGCTACACCTTC.

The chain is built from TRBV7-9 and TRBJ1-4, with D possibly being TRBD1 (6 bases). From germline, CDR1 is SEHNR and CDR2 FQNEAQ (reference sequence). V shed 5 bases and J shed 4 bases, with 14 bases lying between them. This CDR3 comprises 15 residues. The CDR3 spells CASSANEGGNEKLFF. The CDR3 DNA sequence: TGTGCCAGCAGCGCCAACGAAGGGGGTAATGAAAAACTGTTTTTT.

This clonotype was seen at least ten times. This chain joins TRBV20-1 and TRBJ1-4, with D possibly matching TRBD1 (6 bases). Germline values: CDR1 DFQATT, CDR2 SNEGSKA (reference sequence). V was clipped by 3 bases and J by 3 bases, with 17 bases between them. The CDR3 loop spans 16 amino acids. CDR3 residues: CSARDSQTMANEKLFF. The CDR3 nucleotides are TGCAGTGCTAGGGACAGTCAAACGATGGCTAATGAAAAACTGTTTTTT.

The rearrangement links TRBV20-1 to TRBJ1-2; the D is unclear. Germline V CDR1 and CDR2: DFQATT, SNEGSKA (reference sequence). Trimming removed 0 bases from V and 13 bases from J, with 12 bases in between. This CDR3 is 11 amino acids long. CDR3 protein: CSARDRSRSTF. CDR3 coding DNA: TGCAGTGCTAGAGATAGATCCCGTTCCACCTTC.

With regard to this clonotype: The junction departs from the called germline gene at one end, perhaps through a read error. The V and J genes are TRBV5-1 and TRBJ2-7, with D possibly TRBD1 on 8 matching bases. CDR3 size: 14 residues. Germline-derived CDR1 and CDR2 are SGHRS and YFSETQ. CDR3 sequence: CASTLGGDRTASYF. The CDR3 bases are TGCGCCAGCACCTTGGGGGGGGACAGGACAGCGAGCTACTTC.

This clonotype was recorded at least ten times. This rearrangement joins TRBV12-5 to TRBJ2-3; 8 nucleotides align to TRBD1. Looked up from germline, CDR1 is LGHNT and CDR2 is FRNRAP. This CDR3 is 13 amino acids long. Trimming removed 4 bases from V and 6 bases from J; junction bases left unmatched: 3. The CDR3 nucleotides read TGTGCTAGTGGTTGGACAGGGCGGGATACGCAGTATTTT. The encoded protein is CASGWTGRDTQYF.

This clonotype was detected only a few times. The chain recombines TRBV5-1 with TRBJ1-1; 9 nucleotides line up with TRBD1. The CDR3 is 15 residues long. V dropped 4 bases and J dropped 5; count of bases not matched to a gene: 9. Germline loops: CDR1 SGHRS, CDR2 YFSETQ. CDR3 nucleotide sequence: TGCGCCAGCAGCGTAATACCGACAGGGGGAACTGAAGCTTTCTTT. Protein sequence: CASSVIPTGGTEAFF.

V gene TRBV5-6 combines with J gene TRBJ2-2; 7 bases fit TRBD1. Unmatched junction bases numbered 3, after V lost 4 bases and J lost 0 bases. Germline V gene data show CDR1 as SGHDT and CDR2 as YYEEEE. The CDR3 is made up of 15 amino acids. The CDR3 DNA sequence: TGTGCCAGCAGCCCGAGGGGGCCGAACACCGGGGAGCTGTTTTTT. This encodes CASSPRGPNTGELFF.

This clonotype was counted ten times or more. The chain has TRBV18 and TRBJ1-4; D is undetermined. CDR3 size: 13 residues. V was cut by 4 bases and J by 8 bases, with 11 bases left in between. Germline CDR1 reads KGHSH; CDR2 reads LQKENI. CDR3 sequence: CASSQSPGEKLFF. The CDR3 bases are TGTGCCAGCTCACAGAGTCCCGGGGAAAAACTGTTTTTT.

CDR3 amino acids: CSVRDTLSTDTQYF. The CDR3 DNA is TGCAGCGTTAGGGACACCCTATCCACAGATACGCAGTATTTT. The rearrangement joins TRBV29-1 to TRBJ2-3, with D perhaps TRBD1 (6 bases). Germline CDR1 and CDR2: SQVTM and ANQGSEA. CDR3 size: 14 residues. Trimming took 5 bases from V and 2 from J, leaving 14 bases between them.

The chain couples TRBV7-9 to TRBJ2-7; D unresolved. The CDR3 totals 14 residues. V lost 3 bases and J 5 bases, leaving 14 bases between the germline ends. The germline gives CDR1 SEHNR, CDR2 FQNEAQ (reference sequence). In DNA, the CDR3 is TGTGCCAGCAGCTTGGCAGAAATGCTGAACGAGCAGTACTTC. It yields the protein CASSLAEMLNEQYF.

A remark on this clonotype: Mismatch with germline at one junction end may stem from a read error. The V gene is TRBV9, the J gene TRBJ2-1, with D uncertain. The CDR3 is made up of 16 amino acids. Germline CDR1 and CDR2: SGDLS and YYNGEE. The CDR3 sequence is CASSVAEASWKGERFF. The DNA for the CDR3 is TGTGCCAGCAGCGTAGCTGAAGCGAGTTGGAAGGGTGAGCGGTTCTTC.

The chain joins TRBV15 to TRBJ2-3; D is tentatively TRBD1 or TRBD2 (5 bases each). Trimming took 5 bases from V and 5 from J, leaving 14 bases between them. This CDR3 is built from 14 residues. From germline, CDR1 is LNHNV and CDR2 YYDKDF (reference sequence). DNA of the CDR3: TGTGCCACCAGCGGGGGTAGCATGTTAGATACGCAGTATTTT. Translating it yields CATSGGSMLDTQYF.

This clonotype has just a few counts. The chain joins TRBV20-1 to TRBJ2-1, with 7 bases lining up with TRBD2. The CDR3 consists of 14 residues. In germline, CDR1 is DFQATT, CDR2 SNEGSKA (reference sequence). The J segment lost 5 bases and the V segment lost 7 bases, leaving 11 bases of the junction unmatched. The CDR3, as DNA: TGCAGTGTTACTACGGGACTACTCAACAATGAGCAGTTCTTC. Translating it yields CSVTTGLLNNEQFF.

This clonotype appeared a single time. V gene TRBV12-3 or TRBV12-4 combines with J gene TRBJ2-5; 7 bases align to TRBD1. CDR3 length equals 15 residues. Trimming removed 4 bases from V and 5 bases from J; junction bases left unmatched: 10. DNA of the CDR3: TGTGCCAGCAGTTACGCAGCAGGGGGAAAGGAGACCCAGTACTTC. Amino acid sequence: CASSYAAGGKETQYF.

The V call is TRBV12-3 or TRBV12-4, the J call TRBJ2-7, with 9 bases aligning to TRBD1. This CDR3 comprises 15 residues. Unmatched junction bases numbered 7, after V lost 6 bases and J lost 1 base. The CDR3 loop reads CASSHSGTGSYEQYF. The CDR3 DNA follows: TGTGCCAGCAGCCACTCCGGGACAGGGTCCTACGAGCAGTACTTC.